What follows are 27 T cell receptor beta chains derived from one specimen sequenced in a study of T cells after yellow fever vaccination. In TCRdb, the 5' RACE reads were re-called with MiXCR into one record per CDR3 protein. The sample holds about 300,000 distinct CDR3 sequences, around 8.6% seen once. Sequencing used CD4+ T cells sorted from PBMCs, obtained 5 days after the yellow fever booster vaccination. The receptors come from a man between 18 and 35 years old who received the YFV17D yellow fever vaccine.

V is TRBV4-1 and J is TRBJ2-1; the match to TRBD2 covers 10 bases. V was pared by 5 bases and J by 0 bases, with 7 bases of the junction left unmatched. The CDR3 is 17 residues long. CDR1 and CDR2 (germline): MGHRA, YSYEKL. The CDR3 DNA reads TGCGCCAGCAGCAGCGGGGGGGCCGCGTACTCCTACAATGAGCAGTTCTTC. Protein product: CASSSGGAAYSYNEQFF.

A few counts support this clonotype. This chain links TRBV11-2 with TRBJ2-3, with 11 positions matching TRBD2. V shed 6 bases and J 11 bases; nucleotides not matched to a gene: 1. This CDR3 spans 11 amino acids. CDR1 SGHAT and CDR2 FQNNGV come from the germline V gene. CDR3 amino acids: CASRGLAGQYF. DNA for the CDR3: TGTGCCAGCAGAGGACTAGCGGGGCAGTATTTT.

CDR3 bases: TGTGCCAGTAGTGAAAACAGGGGCACAGATACGCAGTATTTT. Translating it yields CASSENRGTDTQYF. V usage is TRBV19 and J usage is TRBJ2-3; TRBD1 is a possible D gene (6 bases). CDR1 and CDR2 (germline): LNHDA, SQIVND (reference sequence). V lost 5 bases, J lost 1 base, and 10 bases lay in between. CDR3 length: 14 residues.

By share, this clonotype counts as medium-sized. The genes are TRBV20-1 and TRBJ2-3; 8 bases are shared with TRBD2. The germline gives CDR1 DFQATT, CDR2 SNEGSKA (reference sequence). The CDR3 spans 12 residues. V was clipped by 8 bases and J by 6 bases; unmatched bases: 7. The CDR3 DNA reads TGCAGTTCACATAGCGGGGTGGATACGCAGTATTTT. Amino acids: CSSHSGVDTQYF.

The DNA for the CDR3 is TGCGCCAGCAGCCCCCACGGGCAGGGGGCAGCGAACACCGGGGAGCTGTTTTTT. Translated, it gives CASSPHGQGAANTGELFF. The chain uses TRBV4-1 and TRBJ2-2; 8 bases fit TRBD1. The CDR3 loop spans 18 amino acids. CDR1 MGHRA and CDR2 YSYEKL come from the germline V gene. With 4 bases clipped from V and 0 bases from J, the junction kept 10 bases outside the gene matches.

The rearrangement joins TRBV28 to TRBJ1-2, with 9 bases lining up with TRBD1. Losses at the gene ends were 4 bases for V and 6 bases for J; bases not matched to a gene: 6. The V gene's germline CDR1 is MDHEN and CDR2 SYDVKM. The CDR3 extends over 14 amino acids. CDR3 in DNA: TGTGCCAGCAGTTCCCCGGACAGGGGAGATGGCTACACCTTC. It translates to CASSSPDRGDGYTF.

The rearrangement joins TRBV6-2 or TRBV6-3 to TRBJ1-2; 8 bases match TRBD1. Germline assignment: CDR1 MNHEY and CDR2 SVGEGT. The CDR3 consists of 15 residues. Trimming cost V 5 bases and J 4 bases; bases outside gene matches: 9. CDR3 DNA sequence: TGTGCCAGCAGTACTTCCCAAACAGGGGGCTATGGCTACACCTTC. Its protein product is CASSTSQTGGYGYTF.

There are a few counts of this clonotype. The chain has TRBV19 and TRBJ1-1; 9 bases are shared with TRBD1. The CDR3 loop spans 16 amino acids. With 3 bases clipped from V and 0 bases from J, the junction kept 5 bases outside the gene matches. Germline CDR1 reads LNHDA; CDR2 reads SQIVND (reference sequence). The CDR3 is CASSIAGTGLNTEAFF. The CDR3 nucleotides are TGTGCCAGTAGTATTGCCGGGACAGGGCTGAACACTGAAGCTTTCTTT.

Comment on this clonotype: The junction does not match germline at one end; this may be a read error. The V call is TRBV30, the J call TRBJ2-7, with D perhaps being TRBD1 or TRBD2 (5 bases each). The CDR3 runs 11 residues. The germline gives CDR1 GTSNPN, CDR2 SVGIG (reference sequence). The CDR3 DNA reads TGTGCCTGGAGTGGAGGGGCAGTCCAGGACTTC. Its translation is CAWSGGAVQDF. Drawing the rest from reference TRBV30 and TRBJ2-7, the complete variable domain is SQTIHQWPATLVQPVGSPLSLECTVEGTSNPNLYWYRQAAGRGLQLLFYSVGIGQISSEVPQNLSASRPQDRQFILSSKKLLLSDSGFYLCAWSGGAVQDFGPGTRLTVT.

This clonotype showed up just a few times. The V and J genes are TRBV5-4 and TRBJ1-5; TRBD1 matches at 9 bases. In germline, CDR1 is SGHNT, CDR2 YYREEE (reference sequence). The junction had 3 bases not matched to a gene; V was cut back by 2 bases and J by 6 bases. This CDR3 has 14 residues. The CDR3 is CASSLQGARQPQHF. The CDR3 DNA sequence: TGTGCCAGCAGCTTACAGGGGGCGCGTCAGCCCCAGCATTTT.

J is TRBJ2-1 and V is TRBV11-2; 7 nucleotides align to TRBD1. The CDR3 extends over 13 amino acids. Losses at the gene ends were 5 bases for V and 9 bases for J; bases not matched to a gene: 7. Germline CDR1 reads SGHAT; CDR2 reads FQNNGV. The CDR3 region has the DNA TGTGCCAGCAGCGCCACAGGGGTCAGTGAGCAGTTCTTC. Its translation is CASSATGVSEQFF.

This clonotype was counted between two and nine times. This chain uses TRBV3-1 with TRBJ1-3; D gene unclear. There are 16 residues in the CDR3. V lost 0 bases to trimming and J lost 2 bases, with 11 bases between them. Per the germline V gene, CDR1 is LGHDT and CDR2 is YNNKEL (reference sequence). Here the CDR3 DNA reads TGTGCCAGCAGCCAAGATTATGGAGCCGCTGGAAACACCATATATTTT. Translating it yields CASSQDYGAAGNTIYF.

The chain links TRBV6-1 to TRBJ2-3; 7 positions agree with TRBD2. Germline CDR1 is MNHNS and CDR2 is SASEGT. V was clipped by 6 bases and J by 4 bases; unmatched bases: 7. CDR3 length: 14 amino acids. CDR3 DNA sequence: TGTGCCAGCAGCGAGCGGGGAAGGGCAGATACGCAGTATTTT. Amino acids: CASSERGRADTQYF.

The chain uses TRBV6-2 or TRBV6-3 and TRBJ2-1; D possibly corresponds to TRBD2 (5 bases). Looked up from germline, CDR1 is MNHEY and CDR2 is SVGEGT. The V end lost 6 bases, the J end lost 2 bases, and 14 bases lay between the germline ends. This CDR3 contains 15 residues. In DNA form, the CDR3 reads TGTGCCAGCAGCCTTGAGAGGGCTACCTACAATGAGCAGTTCTTC. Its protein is CASSLERATYNEQFF.

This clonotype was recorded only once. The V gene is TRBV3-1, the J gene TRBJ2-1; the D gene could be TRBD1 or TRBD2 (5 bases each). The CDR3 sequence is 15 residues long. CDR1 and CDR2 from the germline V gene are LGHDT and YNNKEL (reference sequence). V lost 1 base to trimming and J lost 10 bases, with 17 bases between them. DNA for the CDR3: TGTGCCAGCAGCCAAGTTGGGGGTTTTAGGGTCGAGCAGTTCTTC. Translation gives CASSQVGGFRVEQFF.

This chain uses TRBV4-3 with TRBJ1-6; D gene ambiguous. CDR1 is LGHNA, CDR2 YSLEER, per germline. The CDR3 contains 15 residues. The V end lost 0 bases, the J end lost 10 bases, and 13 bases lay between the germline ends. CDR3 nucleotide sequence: TGCGCCAGCAGCCAAGATGTGGAGCGGGGATCACCCCTCCACTTT. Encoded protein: CASSQDVERGSPLHF.

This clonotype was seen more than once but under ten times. The CDR3 DNA is TGTGCCAGCAGCTTAGTACAGGGTGACGCAACGCAGTATTTT. Translated, it gives CASSLVQGDATQYF. This rearrangement joins TRBV11-2 to TRBJ2-3; perhaps TRBD1 as D (6 bases). The CDR3 spans 14 residues. Germline V gene data show CDR1 as SGHAT and CDR2 as FQNNGV. Trimming took 1 base from V and 9 from J, leaving 14 bases between them.

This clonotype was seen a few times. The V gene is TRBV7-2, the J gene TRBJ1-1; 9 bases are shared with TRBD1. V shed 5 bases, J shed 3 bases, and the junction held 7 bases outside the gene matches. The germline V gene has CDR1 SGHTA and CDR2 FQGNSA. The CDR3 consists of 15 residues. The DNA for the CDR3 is TGTGCCAGCAGCCGGAGGACAGGGGAGGACACTGAAGCTTTCTTT. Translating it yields CASSRRTGEDTEAFF.

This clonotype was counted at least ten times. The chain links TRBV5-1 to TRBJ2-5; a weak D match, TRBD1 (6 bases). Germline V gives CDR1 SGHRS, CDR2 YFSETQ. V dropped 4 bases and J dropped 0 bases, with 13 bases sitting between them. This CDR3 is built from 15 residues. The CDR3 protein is CASSTHRVDQETQYF. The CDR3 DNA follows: TGCGCCAGCAGCACCCACAGGGTGGACCAAGAGACCCAGTACTTC.

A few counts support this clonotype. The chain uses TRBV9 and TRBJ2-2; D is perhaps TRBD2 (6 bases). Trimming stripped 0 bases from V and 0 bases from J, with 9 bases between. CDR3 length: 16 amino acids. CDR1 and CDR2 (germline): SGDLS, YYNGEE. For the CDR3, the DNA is TGTGCCAGCAGCGTAGTCTGGGGGGCGAACACCGGGGAGCTGTTTTTT. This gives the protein CASSVVWGANTGELFF. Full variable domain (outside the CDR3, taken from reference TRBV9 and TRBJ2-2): DSGVTQTPKHLITATGQRVTLRCSPRSGDLSVYWYQQSLDQGLQFLIQYYNGEERAKGNILERFSAQQFPDLHSELNLSSLELGDSALYFCASSVVWGANTGELFFGEGSRLTVL.

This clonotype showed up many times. In nucleotides, the CDR3 is TGCAGTGCCGACAGACAGGGCTTCTATAATTCACCCCTCCACTTT. This gives the protein CSADRQGFYNSPLHF. V is TRBV20-1 and J is TRBJ1-6; TRBD1 aligns across 7 bases. There are 15 residues in the CDR3. The V segment lost 6 bases and the J segment 3 bases; nucleotides outside the gene matches: 8. CDR1 and CDR2 from the germline V gene are DFQATT and SNEGSKA (reference sequence).

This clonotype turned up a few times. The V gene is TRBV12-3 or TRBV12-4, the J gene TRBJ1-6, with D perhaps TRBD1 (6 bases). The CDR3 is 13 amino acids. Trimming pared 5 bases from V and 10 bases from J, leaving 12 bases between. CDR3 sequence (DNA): TGTGCCAGCAGTATAGAGGACAGATCACCCCTCCACTTT. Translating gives CASSIEDRSPLHF.

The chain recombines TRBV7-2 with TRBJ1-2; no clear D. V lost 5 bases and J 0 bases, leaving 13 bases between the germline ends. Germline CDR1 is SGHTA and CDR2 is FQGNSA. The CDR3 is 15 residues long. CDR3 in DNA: TGTGCCAGCAGCCCTACTTCGGCAGCTAACTATGGCTACACCTTC. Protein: CASSPTSAANYGYTF.

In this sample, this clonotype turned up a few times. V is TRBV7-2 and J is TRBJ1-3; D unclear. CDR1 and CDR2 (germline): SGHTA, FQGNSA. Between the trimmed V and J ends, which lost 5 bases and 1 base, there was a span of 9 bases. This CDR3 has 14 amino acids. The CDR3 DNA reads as TGTGCCAGCAGCACCCGGAGGTCTGGAAACACCATATATTTT. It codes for CASSTRRSGNTIYF.

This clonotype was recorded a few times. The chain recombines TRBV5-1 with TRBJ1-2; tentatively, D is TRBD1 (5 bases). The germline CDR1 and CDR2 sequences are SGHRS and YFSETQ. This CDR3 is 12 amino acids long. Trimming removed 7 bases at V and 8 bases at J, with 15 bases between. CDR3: CASAGGKGGYTF. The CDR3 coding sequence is TGCGCCAGCGCTGGGGGGAAGGGAGGCTACACCTTC.

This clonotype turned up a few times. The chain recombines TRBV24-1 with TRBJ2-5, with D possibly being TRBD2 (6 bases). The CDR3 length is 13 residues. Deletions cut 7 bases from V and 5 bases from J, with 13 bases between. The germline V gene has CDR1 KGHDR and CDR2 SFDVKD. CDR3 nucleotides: TGTGCCACCAGCGAGCAGGGAGGTGAGACCCAGTACTTC. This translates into CATSEQGGETQYF.

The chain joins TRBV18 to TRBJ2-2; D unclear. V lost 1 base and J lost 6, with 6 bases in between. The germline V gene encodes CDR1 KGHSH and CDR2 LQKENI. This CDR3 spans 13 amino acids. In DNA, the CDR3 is TGTGCCAGCTCACCACAGGGTCCCGGGGAGCTGTTTTTT. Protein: CASSPQGPGELFF.